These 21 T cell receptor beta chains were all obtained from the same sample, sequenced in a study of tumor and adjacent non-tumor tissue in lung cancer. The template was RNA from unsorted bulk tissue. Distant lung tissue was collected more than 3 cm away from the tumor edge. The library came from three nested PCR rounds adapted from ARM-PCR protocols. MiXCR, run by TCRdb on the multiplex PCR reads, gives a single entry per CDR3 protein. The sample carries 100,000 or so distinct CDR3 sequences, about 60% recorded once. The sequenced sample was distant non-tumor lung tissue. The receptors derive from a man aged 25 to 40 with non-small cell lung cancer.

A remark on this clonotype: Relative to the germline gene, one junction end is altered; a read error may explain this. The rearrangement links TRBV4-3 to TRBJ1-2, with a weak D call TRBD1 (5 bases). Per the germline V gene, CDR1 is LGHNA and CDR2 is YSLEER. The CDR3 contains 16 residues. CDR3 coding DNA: TGCCCCAGCAGCCAAGCAGGGCAAGGGATTAACTATGGCTACACCTTC. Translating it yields CPSSQAGQGINYGYTF.

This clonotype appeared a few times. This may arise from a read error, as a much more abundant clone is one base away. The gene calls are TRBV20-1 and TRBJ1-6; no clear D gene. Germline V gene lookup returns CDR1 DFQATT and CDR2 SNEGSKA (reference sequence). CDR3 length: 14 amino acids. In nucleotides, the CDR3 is TGCGGTGCCCCGGGGAGCTCCTATAATTCACCCCTCCACTTT. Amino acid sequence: CGAPGSSYNSPLHF.

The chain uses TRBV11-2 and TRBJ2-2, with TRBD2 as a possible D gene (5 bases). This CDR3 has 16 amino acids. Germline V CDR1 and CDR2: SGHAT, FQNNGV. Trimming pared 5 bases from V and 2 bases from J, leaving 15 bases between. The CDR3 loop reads CASSRSYSANTGELFF. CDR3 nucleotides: TGTGCCAGCAGCCGGTCTTATAGCGCAAACACCGGGGAGCTGTTTTTT.

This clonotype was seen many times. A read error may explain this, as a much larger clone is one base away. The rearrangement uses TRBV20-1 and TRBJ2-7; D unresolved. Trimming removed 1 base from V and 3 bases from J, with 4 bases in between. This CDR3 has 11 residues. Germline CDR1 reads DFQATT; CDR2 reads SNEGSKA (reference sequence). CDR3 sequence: CSARGNYEQYF. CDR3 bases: TGCAGTGCTAGAGGCAACTACGAGCAGTACTTC.

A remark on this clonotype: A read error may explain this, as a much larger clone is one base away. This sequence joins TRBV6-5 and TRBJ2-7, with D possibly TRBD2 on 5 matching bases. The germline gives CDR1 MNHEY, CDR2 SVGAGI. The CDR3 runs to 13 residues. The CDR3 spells CVTPFEDLYEQYF. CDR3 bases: TGTGTCACCCCCTTTGAGGACTTGTACGAGCAGTACTTC.

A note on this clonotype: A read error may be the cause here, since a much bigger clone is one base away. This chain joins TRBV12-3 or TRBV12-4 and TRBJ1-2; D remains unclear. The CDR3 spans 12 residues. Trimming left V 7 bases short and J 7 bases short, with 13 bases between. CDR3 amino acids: CASTYSVFGYTF. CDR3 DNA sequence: TGTGCCAGCACTTACAGCGTTTTTGGCTACACCTTC.

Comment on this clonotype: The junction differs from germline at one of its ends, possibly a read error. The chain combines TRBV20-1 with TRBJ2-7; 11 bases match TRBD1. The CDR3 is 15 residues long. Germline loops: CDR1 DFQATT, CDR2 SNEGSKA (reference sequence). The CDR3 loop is CSTRGTGGFFYEQYF. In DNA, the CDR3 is TGCAGTACTAGAGGGACAGGGGGTTTTTTTTACGAGCAGTACTTC.

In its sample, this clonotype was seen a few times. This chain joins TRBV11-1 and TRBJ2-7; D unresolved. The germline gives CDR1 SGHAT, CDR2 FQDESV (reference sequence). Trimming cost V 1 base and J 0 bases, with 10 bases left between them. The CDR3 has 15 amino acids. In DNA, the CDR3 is TGTGCCAGCAGCTTAGGCAGCCAAGCCTCCTACGAGCAGTACTTC. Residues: CASSLGSQASYEQYF.

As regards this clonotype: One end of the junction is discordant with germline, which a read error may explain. This CDR3 reads CSVGLAGAIIDTQYF. The CDR3 DNA follows: TGCAGCGTGGGACTAGCGGGGGCAATCATAGATACACAGTATTTT. The J gene is TRBJ2-3, the V gene TRBV29-1; 14 bases align to TRBD2. Germline CDR1 SQVTM, CDR2 ANQGSEA. The CDR3 is made up of 15 amino acids.

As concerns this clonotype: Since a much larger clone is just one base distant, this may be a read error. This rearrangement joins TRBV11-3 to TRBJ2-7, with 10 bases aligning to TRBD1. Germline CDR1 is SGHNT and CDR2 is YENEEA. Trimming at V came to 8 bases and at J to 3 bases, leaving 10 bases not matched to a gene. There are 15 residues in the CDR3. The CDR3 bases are TGTGCCAGCGGCCAGGCCGGGACAGGGGTCTACGAGCAGTACTTC. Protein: CASGQAGTGVYEQYF.

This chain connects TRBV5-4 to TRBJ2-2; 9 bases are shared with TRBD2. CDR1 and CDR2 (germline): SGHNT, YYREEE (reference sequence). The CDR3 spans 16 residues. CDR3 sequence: CASGAKTSGNTGELFF. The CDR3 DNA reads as TGTGCAAGCGGAGCCAAGACTAGCGGGAACACCGGGGAGCTGTTTTTT.

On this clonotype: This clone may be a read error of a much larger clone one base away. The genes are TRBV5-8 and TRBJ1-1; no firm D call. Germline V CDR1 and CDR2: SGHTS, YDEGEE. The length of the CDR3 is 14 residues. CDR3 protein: CANSLDGSDTEAFF. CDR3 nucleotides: TGTGCCAACAGCTTGGACGGCAGCGACACTGAAGCTTTCTTT.

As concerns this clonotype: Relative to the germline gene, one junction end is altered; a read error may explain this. The DNA for the CDR3 is TGTGCCATCAGTGAGGGGACAGGGTACTGGGATGAGCAGTTCTTC. This encodes CAISEGTGYWDEQFF. The chain joins TRBV24-1 to TRBJ2-1, with 9 bases matching TRBD1. The germline V gene encodes CDR1 KGHDR and CDR2 SFDVKD. The CDR3 consists of 15 residues.

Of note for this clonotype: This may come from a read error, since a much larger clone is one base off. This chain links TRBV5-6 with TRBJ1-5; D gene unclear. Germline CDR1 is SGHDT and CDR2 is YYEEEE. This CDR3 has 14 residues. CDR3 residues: CASGLAPTGQPQHF. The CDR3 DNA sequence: TGTGCCAGCGGCTTGGCCCCCACGGGTCAGCCCCAGCATTTT. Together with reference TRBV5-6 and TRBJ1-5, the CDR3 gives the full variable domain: DAGVTQSPTHLIKTRGQQVTLRCSPKSGHDTVSWYQQALGQGPQFIFQYYEEEERQRGNFPDRFSGHQFPNYSSELNVNALLLGDSALYLCASGLAPTGQPQHFGDGTRLSIL.

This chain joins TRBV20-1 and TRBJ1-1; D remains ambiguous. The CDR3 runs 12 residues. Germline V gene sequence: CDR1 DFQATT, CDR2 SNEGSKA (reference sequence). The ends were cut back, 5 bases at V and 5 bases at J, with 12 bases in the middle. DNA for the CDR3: TGCAGTGCTCATCCGGGTAGAACTGAAGCTTTCTTT. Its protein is CSAHPGRTEAFF.

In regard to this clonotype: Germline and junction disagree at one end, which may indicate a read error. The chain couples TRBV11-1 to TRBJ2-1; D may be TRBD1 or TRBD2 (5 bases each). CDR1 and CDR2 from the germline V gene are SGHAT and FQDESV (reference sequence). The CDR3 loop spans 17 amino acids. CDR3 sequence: CASALGGAGESYNEQLF. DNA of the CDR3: TGTGCCAGCGCCCTCGGTGGGGCTGGGGAGTCCTACAATGAGCAGCTCTTC.

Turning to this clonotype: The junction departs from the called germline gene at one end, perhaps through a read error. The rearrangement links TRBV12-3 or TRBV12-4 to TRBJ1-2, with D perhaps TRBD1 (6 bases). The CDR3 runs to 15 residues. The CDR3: CTSSELGTLNYGYTF. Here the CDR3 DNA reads TGTACCAGCAGTGAACTCGGGACACTTAACTATGGCTATACCTTC.

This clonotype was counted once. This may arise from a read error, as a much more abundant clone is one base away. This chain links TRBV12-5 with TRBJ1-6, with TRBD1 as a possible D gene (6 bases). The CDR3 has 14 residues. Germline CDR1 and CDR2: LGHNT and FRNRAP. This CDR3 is CASGPGQRNSALHF. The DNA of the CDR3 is TGTGCTAGTGGTCCCGGACAGAGAAATTCAGCCCTCCACTTT.

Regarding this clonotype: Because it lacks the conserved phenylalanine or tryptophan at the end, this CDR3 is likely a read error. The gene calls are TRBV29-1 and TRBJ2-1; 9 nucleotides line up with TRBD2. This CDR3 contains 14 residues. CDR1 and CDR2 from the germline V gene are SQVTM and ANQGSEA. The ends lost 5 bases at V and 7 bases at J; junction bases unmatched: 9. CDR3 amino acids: CSVLGGGVYNEQFI. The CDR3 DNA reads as TGCAGCGTTCTGGGCGGGGGGGTCTATAATGAGCAGTTCATC.

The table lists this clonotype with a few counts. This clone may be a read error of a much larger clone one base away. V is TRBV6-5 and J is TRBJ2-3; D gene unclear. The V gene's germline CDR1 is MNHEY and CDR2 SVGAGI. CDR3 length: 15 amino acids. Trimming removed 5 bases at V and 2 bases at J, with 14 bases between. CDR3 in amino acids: CASSQARMDTDTQYF. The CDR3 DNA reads TGTGCCAGCAGTCAAGCTCGGATGGACACAGATACGCAGTATTTT.

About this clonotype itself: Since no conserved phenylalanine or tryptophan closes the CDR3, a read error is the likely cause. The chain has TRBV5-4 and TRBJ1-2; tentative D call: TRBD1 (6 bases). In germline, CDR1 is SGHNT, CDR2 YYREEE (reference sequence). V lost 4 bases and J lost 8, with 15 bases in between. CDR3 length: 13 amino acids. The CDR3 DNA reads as TGTGCCAGCAGCCCGCAGGAGACAGGCGGCTACACCTTA. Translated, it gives CASSPQETGGYTL.